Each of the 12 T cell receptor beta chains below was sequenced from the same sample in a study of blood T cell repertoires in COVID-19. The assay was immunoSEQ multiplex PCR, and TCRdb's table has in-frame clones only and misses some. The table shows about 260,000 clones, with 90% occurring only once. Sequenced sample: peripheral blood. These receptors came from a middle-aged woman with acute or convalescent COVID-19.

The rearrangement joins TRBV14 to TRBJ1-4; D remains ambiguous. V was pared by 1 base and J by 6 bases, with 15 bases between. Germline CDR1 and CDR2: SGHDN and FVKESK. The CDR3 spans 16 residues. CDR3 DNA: TGTGCCAGCAGCCAAGGAGGTAGCAGCTATCATGAAAAACTGTTTTTT. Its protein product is CASSQGGSSYHEKLFF.

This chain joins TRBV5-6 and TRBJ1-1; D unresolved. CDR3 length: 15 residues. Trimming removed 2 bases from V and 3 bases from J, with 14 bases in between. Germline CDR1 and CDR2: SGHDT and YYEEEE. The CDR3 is CASSLWAELYTEAFF. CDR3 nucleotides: TGTGCCAGCAGCTTATGGGCAGAATTATACACTGAAGCTTTCTTT.

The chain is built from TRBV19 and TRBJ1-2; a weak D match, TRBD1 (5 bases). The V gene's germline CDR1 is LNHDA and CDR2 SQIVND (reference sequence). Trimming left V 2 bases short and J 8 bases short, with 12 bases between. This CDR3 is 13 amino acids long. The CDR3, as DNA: TGTGCCAGTAGTATAAATGCAGGGCGAGGCTACACCTTC. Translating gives CASSINAGRGYTF.

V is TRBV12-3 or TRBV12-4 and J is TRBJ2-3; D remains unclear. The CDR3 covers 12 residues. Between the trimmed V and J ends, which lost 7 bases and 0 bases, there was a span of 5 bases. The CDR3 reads CASKPSTDTQYF. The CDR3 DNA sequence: TGTGCCAGCAAGCCTAGCACAGATACGCAGTATTTT.

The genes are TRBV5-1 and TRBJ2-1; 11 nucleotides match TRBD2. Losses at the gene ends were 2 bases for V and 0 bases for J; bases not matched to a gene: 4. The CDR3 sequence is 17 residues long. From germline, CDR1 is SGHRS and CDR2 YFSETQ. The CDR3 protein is CASSFRTSGSSYNEQFF. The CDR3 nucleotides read TGCGCCAGCAGCTTTCGGACTAGCGGGTCCTCCTACAATGAGCAGTTCTTC.

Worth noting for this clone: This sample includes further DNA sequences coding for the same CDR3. The DNA for the CDR3 is TGCGCCAGCAGCCCCGGACAGGGGACAGATACGCAGTATTTT. Translation gives CASSPGQGTDTQYF. J is TRBJ2-3 and V is TRBV5-1; 9 nucleotides match TRBD1. Trimming took 4 bases from V and 3 from J; bases not matched to a gene: 3. Germline V gene data show CDR1 as SGHRS and CDR2 as YFSETQ. The CDR3 contains 14 residues.

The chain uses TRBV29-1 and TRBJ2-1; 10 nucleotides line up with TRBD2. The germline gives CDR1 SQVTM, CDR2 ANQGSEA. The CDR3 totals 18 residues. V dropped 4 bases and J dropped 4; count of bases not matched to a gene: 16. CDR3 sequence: CSVVFPPVSGGAYNEQFF. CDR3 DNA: TGCAGCGTTGTCTTCCCCCCGGTAAGCGGGGGGGCTTACAATGAGCAGTTCTTC.

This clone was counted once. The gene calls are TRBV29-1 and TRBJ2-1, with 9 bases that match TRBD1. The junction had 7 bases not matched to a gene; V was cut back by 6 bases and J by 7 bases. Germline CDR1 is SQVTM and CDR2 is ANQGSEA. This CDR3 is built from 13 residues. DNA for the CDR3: TGCAGCGTACCCGGGACAGGGATAAATGAGCAGTTCTTC. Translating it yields CSVPGTGINEQFF.

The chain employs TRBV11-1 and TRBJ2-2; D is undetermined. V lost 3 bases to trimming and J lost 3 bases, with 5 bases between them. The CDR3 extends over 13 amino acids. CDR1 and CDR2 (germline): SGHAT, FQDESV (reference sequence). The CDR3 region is CASSFSYTGELFF. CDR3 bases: TGTGCCAGCAGCTTTAGTTACACCGGGGAGCTGTTTTTT.

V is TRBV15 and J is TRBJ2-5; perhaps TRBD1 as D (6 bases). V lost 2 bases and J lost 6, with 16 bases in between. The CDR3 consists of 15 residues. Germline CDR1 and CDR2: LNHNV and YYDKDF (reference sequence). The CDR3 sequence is CATSRPQGIEKTQYF. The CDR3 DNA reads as TGTGCCACCAGCAGACCACAGGGAATTGAAAAGACCCAGTACTTC.

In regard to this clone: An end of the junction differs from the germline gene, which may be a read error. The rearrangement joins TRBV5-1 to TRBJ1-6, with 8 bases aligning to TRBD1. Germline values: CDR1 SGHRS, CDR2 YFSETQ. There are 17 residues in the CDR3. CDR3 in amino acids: CASSPDREGSYISPLHF. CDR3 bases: TGCGCCAGCAGCCCGGACAGGGAGGGTTCCTATATTTCACCCCTCCACTTT.

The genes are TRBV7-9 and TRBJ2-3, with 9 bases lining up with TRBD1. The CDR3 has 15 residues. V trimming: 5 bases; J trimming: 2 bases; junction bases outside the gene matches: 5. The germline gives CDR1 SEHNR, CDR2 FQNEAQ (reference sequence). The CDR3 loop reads CASSLQGALTDTQYF. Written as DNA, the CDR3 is TGTGCCAGCAGCCTACAGGGGGCCCTCACAGATACGCAGTATTTT.